The 32 T cell receptor beta chains below come from one sample, sequenced in a study of blood T cells in healthy people across ages. The second PCR ran about 6 to 12 cycles with a sample-barcoded 5' primer and J-beta primers. TCRdb reprocessed the 5' RACE reads with MiXCR, giving one entry per CDR3 protein. The repertoire has roughly 900,000 distinct CDR3 sequences, 48% of them found once; the top ten carry about an eighth. Sequenced sample: blood. Receptor source: a man aged 30-40 years in good health.

V gene TRBV28 combines with J gene TRBJ2-1; 10 bases map to TRBD2. TRBJ2-7 matches the DNA end more closely, so the J call is doubtful. CDR1 and CDR2 from the germline V gene are MDHEN and SYDVKM. This CDR3 has 15 residues. The CDR3 reads CASSPWTSGLSEQYF. CDR3 sequence (DNA): TGTGCCAGCAGTCCTTGGACTAGCGGTCTTTCCGAGCAGTACTTC.

This clonotype was found many times. The junction shows a germline mismatch at one end, possibly a read error. The chain recombines TRBV3-1 with TRBJ2-4; possibly TRBD1 for D (5 bases). In germline, CDR1 is LGHDT, CDR2 YNNKEL (reference sequence). CDR3 length equals 13 residues. CDR3 bases: TGCGCCAGCAGCCAGGGAGCCAAAAACATTCAGTACTTC. As protein: CASSQGAKNIQYF.

V and J are TRBV6-1 and TRBJ1-5; the D gene is possibly TRBD1 (6 bases). The germline V gene has CDR1 MNHNS and CDR2 SASEGT. V was pared by 6 bases and J by 9 bases, with 18 bases between. This CDR3 comprises 14 residues. The CDR3 loop reads CASRQNRDSRPQHF. In nucleotides, the CDR3 is TGTGCCAGCAGGCAAAACAGGGACTCGAGGCCCCAGCATTTT.

This clonotype has more than one count but fewer than ten. The V call is TRBV7-8, the J call TRBJ1-4; D possibly corresponds to TRBD1 (6 bases). With 5 bases removed from V and 5 bases from J, the gap between germline ends came to 12 bases. The germline V gene encodes CDR1 SGHVS and CDR2 FQNEAQ. CDR3 length: 14 amino acids. CDR3 sequence: CASSQPGQNEKLFF. The CDR3 coding sequence is TGTGCCAGCAGCCAACCCGGACAGAATGAAAAACTGTTTTTT.

As DNA, the CDR3 is TGCAGTGCTGAGCCCCGTCGAGGGGATCAAGAGACCCAGTACTTC. As protein: CSAEPRRGDQETQYF. The chain has TRBV20-1 and TRBJ2-5; either TRBD1 or TRBD2 may supply D (5 bases each). CDR1 and CDR2 (germline): DFQATT, SNEGSKA (reference sequence). The ends were cut back, 5 bases at V and 2 bases at J, with 18 bases in the middle. The CDR3 loop spans 15 amino acids.

The rearrangement joins TRBV25-1 to TRBJ2-1; 7 bases map to TRBD2. CDR3 length equals 13 residues. Germline CDR1 reads MGHDK; CDR2 reads SYGVNS. Unmatched junction bases numbered 9, after V lost 8 bases and J lost 8 bases. The CDR3 here is CASEGFTSDEQFF. CDR3 sequence (DNA): TGTGCCAGCGAGGGGTTCACTAGCGATGAGCAGTTCTTC.

The V gene is TRBV20-1, the J gene TRBJ2-3; D gene unclear. CDR1 is DFQATT and CDR2 is SNEGSKA in the germline V gene (reference sequence). This CDR3 spans 12 amino acids. V was shortened by 0 bases and J by 10 bases, with 11 bases between the two germline ends. DNA of the CDR3: TGCAGTGCTAGAGATCTGACTGCCGCGCAGTATTTT. Its translation is CSARDLTAAQYF.

The rearrangement uses TRBV7-2 and TRBJ2-3; D not resolved. Germline CDR1 reads SGHTA; CDR2 reads FQGNSA. V dropped 1 base and J dropped 4 bases, with 12 bases sitting between them. The CDR3 has 15 amino acids. The CDR3 sequence: CASSLGVTGADTQYF. CDR3 DNA sequence: TGTGCCAGCAGCTTAGGGGTCACCGGCGCAGATACGCAGTATTTT. Using reference TRBV7-2 and TRBJ2-3 for the parts outside the CDR3, the full variable domain is GAGVSQSPSNKVTEKGKDVELRCDPISGHTALYWYRQSLGQGLEFLIYFQGNSAPDKSGLPSDRFSAERTGGSVSTLTIQRTQQEDSAVYLCASSLGVTGADTQYFGPGTRLTVL.

With respect to this clonotype: A single base separates this from a much larger clone, so it may be a read error. This chain joins TRBV25-1 and TRBJ2-5; D may be TRBD1 (5 bases). The length of the CDR3 is 15 residues. Germline lookup yields CDR1 MGHDK and CDR2 SYGVNS. CDR3 protein: CAGSEYGAGKETQYF. CDR3 nucleotides: TGTGCCGGCAGTGAATATGGGGCAGGGAAAGAGACCCAGTACTTC.

This clonotype has at least ten counts. The chain joins TRBV7-3 to TRBJ2-7, with D perhaps TRBD1 or TRBD2 (5 bases each). Trimming removed 5 bases from V and 2 bases from J, with 13 bases in between. Germline V lookup: CDR1 SGHTA, CDR2 FQGTGA. The CDR3 is 14 amino acids. The CDR3 DNA reads TGTGCCAGCAGCCCCCTAGCAGGGCCCTACGAGCAGTACTTC. This codes for CASSPLAGPYEQYF.

Comments on this clonotype: A junction boundary mismatches the germline segment, possibly from a read error. The J gene is TRBJ2-1, the V gene TRBV29-1; 7 positions agree with TRBD1. The CDR3 sequence is 12 residues long. Germline values: CDR1 SQVTM, CDR2 ANQGSEA. This CDR3 is CGVQGQSGEQFF. The CDR3 region has the DNA TGCGGCGTTCAGGGACAGAGTGGTGAGCAGTTCTTC.

The chain joins TRBV20-1 to TRBJ2-6; D may be TRBD1 (6 bases). CDR3 length: 14 residues. Germline loops: CDR1 DFQATT, CDR2 SNEGSKA (reference sequence). The V and J ends lost 3 bases and 4 bases respectively, with 10 bases between them. DNA for the CDR3: TGCAGTGCTAGGACAGGCAGAGGGGCCAACGTCCTGACTTTC. Protein sequence: CSARTGRGANVLTF.

The chain uses TRBV3-1 and TRBJ1-2; 10 bases line up with TRBD1. The V gene end was trimmed by 5 bases and the J gene end by 5 bases; junction bases not matched to a gene: 11. The CDR3 is 16 residues long. Germline V gives CDR1 LGHDT, CDR2 YNNKEL (reference sequence). DNA for the CDR3: TGTGCCAGCAGCTCCGGAGACAGGGGGCAAGGATATGGCTACACCTTC. Protein product: CASSSGDRGQGYGYTF.

The rearrangement uses TRBV20-1 and TRBJ2-1, with TRBD2 as a possible D gene (5 bases). Germline-derived CDR1 and CDR2 are DFQATT and SNEGSKA (reference sequence). Trimming removed 6 bases at V and 2 bases at J, with 8 bases between. The CDR3 is made up of 12 amino acids. CDR3 protein: CSARRTYNEQFF. CDR3 DNA: TGCAGTGCCAGGAGGACCTACAATGAGCAGTTCTTC.

The J gene is TRBJ1-2, the V gene TRBV29-1, with D hard to call. Germline assignment: CDR1 SQVTM and CDR2 ANQGSEA. The V end was cut by 3 bases, the J end by 1 base, with 12 bases between. There are 14 residues in the CDR3. For the CDR3, the DNA is TGCAGCGTTGATCTAACGCAGAGTAACTATGGCTACACCTTC. It codes for CSVDLTQSNYGYTF.

The chain employs TRBV4-2 and TRBJ2-2; D is possibly TRBD1 (6 bases). The CDR3 length is 16 residues. The germline V gene has CDR1 LGHNA and CDR2 YNFKEQ. Trimming took 4 bases from V and 1 from J, leaving 13 bases between them. The CDR3 sequence is CASSRDIRRNTGELFF. CDR3 coding DNA: TGTGCCAGCAGCCGGGACATCCGTCGGAACACCGGGGAGCTGTTTTTT.

The gene calls are TRBV24-1 and TRBJ2-3; the match to TRBD1 covers 8 bases. Germline V gives CDR1 KGHDR, CDR2 SFDVKD. CDR3 length: 15 amino acids. Unmatched junction bases numbered 5, after V lost 4 bases and J lost 3 bases. CDR3 nucleotides: TGTGCCACCAGTGAGCAGGGGGCTAGGACAGATACGCAGTATTTT. It encodes CATSEQGARTDTQYF.

This clonotype came up a few times. The chain is built from TRBV6-2 or TRBV6-3 and TRBJ1-6, with TRBD1 matching over 10 bases. CDR1 and CDR2 from the germline V gene are MNHEY and SVGEGT. The V gene end was trimmed by 5 bases and the J gene end by 10 bases; junction bases not matched to a gene: 5. This CDR3 has 14 amino acids. The CDR3 bases are TGTGCCAGCAGTGCGGGACAGGGGACCTCACCCCTCCACTTT. Translation: CASSAGQGTSPLHF.

The J gene is TRBJ2-3, the V gene TRBV12-3 or TRBV12-4; D gene uncertain. The V gene lost 7 bases and the J gene lost 4 bases, with 12 bases spanning the gap. This CDR3 comprises 13 residues. The CDR3, as DNA: TGTGCCAGCACTGGAGACGGATCAGATACGCAGTATTTT. Its translation is CASTGDGSDTQYF.

The V gene is TRBV4-1, the J gene TRBJ1-4; unclear D gene. Germline V gene data show CDR1 as MGHRA and CDR2 as YSYEKL. This CDR3 has 12 amino acids. Between the trimmed V and J ends, which lost 0 bases and 13 bases, there was a span of 9 bases. The CDR3 here is CASSQDRAGLFF. The CDR3 region has the DNA TGCGCCAGCAGCCAAGATCGGGCGGGACTGTTTTTT.

The chain combines TRBV6-1 with TRBJ2-1; possible D gene TRBD1, 5 bases. V was cut by 2 bases and J by 4 bases, with 18 bases left in between. Germline assignment: CDR1 MNHNS and CDR2 SASEGT. There are 17 residues in the CDR3. CDR3 region: CASSEPGKFDSYNEQFF. Written as DNA, the CDR3 is TGTGCCAGCAGTGAACCTGGAAAATTCGACAGTTACAATGAGCAGTTCTTC.

The chain combines TRBV5-1 with TRBJ2-3; unclear D gene. This CDR3 has 13 residues. In germline, CDR1 is SGHRS, CDR2 YFSETQ. V shed 5 bases and J shed 0 bases, with 7 bases lying between them. CDR3 nucleotide sequence: TGCGCCAGCAGTTGGGTTAGCACAGATACGCAGTATTTT. Translated: CASSWVSTDTQYF.

J is TRBJ2-1 and V is TRBV29-1; unclear D gene. Germline loops: CDR1 SQVTM, CDR2 ANQGSEA. The V and J ends lost 5 bases and 0 bases respectively, with 20 bases between them. This CDR3 comprises 17 residues. Written as DNA, the CDR3 is TGCAGCGTTTGTAAAACAGCAACTTTGAGCTCCTACAATGAGCAGTTCTTC. Translating it yields CSVCKTATLSSYNEQFF.

Comment on this clonotype: A much larger clone differs by one base, so this may be a read error. DNA for the CDR3: TGCAGCGGGGCCGGGACAGGGGTTTACAATGAGCAGTACTTC. This gives the protein CSGAGTGVYNEQYF. V is TRBV29-1 and J is TRBJ2-5, with 10 bases that match TRBD1. This CDR3 contains 14 residues. The germline gives CDR1 SQVTM, CDR2 ANQGSEA. The J segment lost 11 bases and the V segment lost 7 bases, leaving 16 bases of the junction unmatched.

The chain couples TRBV5-4 to TRBJ2-3, with TRBD2 as a possible D gene (6 bases). V lost 6 bases to trimming and J lost 1 base, with 15 bases between them. The CDR3 sequence is 15 residues long. CDR1 is SGHNT, CDR2 YYREEE, per germline (reference sequence). The CDR3 coding sequence is TGTGCCAGCACCTACGGAGGGTGGGGCACAGATACGCAGTATTTT. It yields the protein CASTYGGWGTDTQYF.

This clonotype turned up a few times. The V call is TRBV7-9, the J call TRBJ2-5, with a possible D match to TRBD2 (5 bases). V dropped 3 bases and J dropped 3 bases, with 8 bases sitting between them. The CDR3 spans 13 residues. Looked up from germline, CDR1 is SEHNR and CDR2 is FQNEAQ (reference sequence). The CDR3: CASSFSGEETQYF. Written as DNA, the CDR3 is TGTGCCAGCAGCTTCTCCGGGGAAGAGACCCAGTACTTC.

The chain has TRBV6-2 or TRBV6-3 and TRBJ2-3; 8 positions agree with TRBD2. The CDR3 contains 17 residues. CDR1 is MNHEY, CDR2 SVGEGT, per germline. The V gene end was trimmed by 0 bases and the J gene end by 5 bases; junction bases not matched to a gene: 10. In nucleotides, the CDR3 is TGTGCCAGCAGTTACTCGAGGTCCGGGACTAGGGGAGATACGCAGTATTTT. Amino acids: CASSYSRSGTRGDTQYF.

This chain joins TRBV5-1 and TRBJ2-3; 7 nucleotides agree with TRBD2. This CDR3 is 16 amino acids long. The V gene end was trimmed by 4 bases and the J gene end by 4 bases; junction bases not matched to a gene: 12. In germline, CDR1 is SGHRS, CDR2 YFSETQ. This CDR3 reads CASSLGLAGVSDTQYF. The CDR3 coding sequence is TGCGCCAGCAGCCTAGGACTGGCGGGGGTTTCAGATACGCAGTATTTT.

The chain links TRBV7-2 to TRBJ2-2; maybe TRBD2 (5 bases). Per germline, CDR1 SGHTA and CDR2 FQGNSA. The CDR3 is 15 residues long. The V end lost 6 bases, the J end lost 3 bases, and 14 bases lay between the germline ends. As DNA, the CDR3 is TGTGCCAGCAGTAAGCGGCCAAGAGACACCGGGGAGCTGTTTTTT. Translated, it gives CASSKRPRDTGELFF.

This sequence joins TRBV29-1 and TRBJ2-7; tentatively, D is TRBD1 or TRBD2 (5 bases each). This CDR3 spans 14 amino acids. Germline CDR1 reads SQVTM; CDR2 reads ANQGSEA. The germline V and J ends were trimmed by 5 bases and 3 bases, with 17 bases remaining between them. CDR3 protein: CSVIKQAAGYEQYF. The DNA of the CDR3 is TGCAGCGTTATAAAACAGGCCGCGGGCTACGAGCAGTACTTC.

With respect to this clonotype: The germline gene is not matched at one end of the junction; a read error may be the cause. This chain uses TRBV5-1 with TRBJ1-4, with 10 bases identical to TRBD1. In germline, CDR1 is SGHRS, CDR2 YFSETQ. The CDR3 totals 15 residues. CDR3 in amino acids: CAGSLSGTGDEKLFF. The DNA for the CDR3 is TGCGCCGGCAGCTTGTCCGGGACAGGGGATGAAAAACTGTTTTTT.

V gene TRBV24-1 combines with J gene TRBJ2-3; 10 nucleotides align to TRBD1. The V gene end was trimmed by 7 bases and the J gene end by 0 bases; junction bases not matched to a gene: 9. The V gene's germline CDR1 is KGHDR and CDR2 SFDVKD. This CDR3 comprises 17 residues. The CDR3 region has the DNA TGTGCCACCAGCCCTGGGACAGGGGATTTTAGCACAGATACGCAGTATTTT. Its protein is CATSPGTGDFSTDTQYF.